The entry below describes one T cell receptor (beta chain). What it recognizes is unknown. This sample stems from a study of graft-versus-host responses after intestinal transplantation. Study details: Transplant types were multivisceral, liver-intestinal, or isolated intestinal. Study-level findings and limits: Detection of GvH clones occurred in recipient marrow, and some had their first appearance in ileum or blood.

Assay used: immunoSEQ multiplex PCR; TCRdb lists only in-frame clones, some missing. The sample has roughly 13,000 clones, approximately 84% seen once; the top ten hold around 25%. The CDR3 sequence is 16 residues long. J lost 1 base, V lost 5 bases, and 10 bases had no gene match. Germline V gene sequence: CDR1 PRHDT, CDR2 FYEKMQ (reference sequence). This sample comprised PBMCs, obtained after intestinal transplantation. The TCR was taken from a human patient who received an intestinal transplant, so some T cells may come from the graft donor. The J gene is TRBJ2-5, the V gene TRBV13, with 7 bases that match TRBD2. CDR3 sequence: CASSQLSGTLQETQYF. Written as DNA, the CDR3 is TGTGCCAGCAGCCAACTGAGCGGGACTCTCCAAGAGACCCAGTACTTC.